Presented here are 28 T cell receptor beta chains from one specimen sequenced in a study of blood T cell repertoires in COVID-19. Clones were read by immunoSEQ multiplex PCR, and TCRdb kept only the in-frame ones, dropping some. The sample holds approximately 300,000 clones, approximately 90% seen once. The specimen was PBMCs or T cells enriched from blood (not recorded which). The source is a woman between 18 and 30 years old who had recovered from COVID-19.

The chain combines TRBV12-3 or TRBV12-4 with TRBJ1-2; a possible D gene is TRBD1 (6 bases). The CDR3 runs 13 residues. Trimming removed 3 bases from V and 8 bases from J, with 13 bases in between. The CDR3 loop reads CASSLGGAWGYTF. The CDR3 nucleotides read TGTGCCAGCAGTTTGGGGGGGGCGTGGGGCTACACCTTC.

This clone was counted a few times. CDR3 residues: CASRGQGVGNQPQHF. DNA of the CDR3: TGTGCCAGCAGAGGACAGGGTGTAGGCAATCAGCCCCAGCATTTT. This sequence joins TRBV27 and TRBJ1-5; 8 bases fit TRBD1. Germline V lookup: CDR1 MNHEY, CDR2 SMNVEV (reference sequence). CDR3 length: 15 amino acids. Trimming removed 6 bases from V and 2 bases from J; junction bases left unmatched: 6.

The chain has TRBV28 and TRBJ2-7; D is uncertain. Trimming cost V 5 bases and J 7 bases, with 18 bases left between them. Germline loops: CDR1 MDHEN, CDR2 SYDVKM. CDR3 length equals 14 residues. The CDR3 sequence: CASSPLSSGYEQYF. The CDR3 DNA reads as TGTGCCAGCAGTCCCTTGAGTTCCGGGTATGAGCAGTACTTC. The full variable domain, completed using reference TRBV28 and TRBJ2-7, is DVKVTQSSRYLVKRTGEKVFLECVQDMDHENMFWYRQDPGLGLRLIYFSYDVKMKEKGDIPEGYSVSREKKERFSLILESASTNQTSMYLCASSPLSSGYEQYFGPGTRLTVT.

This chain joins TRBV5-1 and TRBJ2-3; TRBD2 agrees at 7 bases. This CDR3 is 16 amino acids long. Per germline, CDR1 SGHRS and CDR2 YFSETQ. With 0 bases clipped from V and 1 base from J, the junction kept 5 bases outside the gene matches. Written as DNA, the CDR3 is TGCGCCAGCAGCTTGGCTCCAGGGAGGGGCACAGATACGCAGTATTTT. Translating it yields CASSLAPGRGTDTQYF. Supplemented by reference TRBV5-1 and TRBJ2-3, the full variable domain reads KAGVTQTPRYLIKTRGQQVTLSCSPISGHRSVSWYQQTPGQGLQFLFEYFSETQRNKGNFPGRFSGRQFSNSRSEMNVSTLELGDSALYLCASSLAPGRGTDTQYFGPGTRLTVL.

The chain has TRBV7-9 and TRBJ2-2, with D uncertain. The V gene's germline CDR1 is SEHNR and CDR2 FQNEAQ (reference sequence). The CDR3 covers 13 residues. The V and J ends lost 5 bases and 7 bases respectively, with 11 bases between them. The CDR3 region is CASSRLLGGELFF. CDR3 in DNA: TGTGCCAGCAGCCGCCTTCTCGGCGGGGAGCTGTTTTTT.

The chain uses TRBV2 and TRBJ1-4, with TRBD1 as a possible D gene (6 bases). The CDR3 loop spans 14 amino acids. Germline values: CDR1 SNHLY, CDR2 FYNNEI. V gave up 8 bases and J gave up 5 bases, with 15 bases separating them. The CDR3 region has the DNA TGTGCCAGCTTTTACCGGCAGGGGAATGAAAAACTGTTTTTT. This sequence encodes CASFYRQGNEKLFF.

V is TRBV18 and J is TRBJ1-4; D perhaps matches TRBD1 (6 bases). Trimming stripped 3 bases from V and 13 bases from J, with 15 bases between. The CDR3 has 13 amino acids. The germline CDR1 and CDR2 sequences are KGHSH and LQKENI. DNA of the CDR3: TGTGCCAGCTCACCGGGCAGGGGCGGAAGACTGTTTTTT. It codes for CASSPGRGGRLFF.

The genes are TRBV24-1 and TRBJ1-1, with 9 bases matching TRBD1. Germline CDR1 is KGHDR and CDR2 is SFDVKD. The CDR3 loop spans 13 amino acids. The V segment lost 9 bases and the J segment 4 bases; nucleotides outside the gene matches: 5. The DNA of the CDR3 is TGTGCCACCCAGGTGACAGGGGGCACTGAAGCTTTCTTT. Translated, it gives CATQVTGGTEAFF.

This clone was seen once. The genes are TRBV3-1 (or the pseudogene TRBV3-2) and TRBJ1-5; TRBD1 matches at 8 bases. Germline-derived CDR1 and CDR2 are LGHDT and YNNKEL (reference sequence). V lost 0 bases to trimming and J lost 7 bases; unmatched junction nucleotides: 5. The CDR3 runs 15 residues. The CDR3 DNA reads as TGTGCCAGCAGCCAAGATGACAGGGGAAGCCAGCCCCAGCATTTT. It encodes CASSQDDRGSQPQHF.

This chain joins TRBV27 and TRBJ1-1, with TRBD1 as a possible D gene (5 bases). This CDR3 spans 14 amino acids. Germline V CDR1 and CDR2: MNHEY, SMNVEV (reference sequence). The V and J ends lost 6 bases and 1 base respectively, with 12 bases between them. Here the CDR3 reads CASRFRGGNTEAFF. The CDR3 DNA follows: TGTGCCAGCAGATTCCGGGGGGGGAACACTGAAGCTTTCTTT.

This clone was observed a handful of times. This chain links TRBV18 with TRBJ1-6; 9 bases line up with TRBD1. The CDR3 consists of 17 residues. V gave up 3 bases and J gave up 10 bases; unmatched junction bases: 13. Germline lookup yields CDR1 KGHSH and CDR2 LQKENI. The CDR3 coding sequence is TGTGCCAGCTCACCCCGTGAGGCGGGACAGGGAAACTCACCCCTCCACTTT. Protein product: CASSPREAGQGNSPLHF.

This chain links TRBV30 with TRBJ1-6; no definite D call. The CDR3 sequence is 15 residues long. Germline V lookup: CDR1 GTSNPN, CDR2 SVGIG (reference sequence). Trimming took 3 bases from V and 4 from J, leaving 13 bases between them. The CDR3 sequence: CAWRKITTYNSPLHF. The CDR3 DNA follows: TGTGCCTGGAGGAAAATAACGACATATAATTCACCCCTCCACTTT. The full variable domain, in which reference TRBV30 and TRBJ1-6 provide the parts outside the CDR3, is SQTIHQWPATLVQPVGSPLSLECTVEGTSNPNLYWYRQAAGRGLQLLFYSVGIGQISSEVPQNLSASRPQDRQFILSSKKLLLSDSGFYLCAWRKITTYNSPLHFGNGTRLTVT.

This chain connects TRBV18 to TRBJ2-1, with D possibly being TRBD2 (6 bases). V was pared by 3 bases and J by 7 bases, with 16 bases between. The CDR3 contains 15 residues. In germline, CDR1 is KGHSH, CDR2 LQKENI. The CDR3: CASSPPGLGRNEQFF. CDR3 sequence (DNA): TGTGCCAGCTCACCCCCGGGACTCGGGCGTAATGAGCAGTTCTTC.

Here the CDR3 reads CASSLHVGAFASYEQYF. The CDR3 coding sequence is TGTGCCAGCAGCTTGCACGTGGGGGCTTTTGCTTCCTACGAGCAGTACTTC. The V gene is TRBV7-2, the J gene TRBJ2-7, with TRBD1 as a possible D gene (6 bases). The CDR3 extends over 17 amino acids. Germline CDR1 is SGHTA and CDR2 is FQGNSA. The V and J ends lost 3 bases and 1 base respectively, with 19 bases between them.

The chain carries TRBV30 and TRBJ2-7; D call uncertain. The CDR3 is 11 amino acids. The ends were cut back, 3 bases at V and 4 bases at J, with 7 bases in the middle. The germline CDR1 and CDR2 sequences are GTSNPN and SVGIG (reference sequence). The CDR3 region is CAWRTRYEQYF. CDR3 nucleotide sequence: TGTGCCTGGAGAACGAGATACGAGCAGTACTTC.

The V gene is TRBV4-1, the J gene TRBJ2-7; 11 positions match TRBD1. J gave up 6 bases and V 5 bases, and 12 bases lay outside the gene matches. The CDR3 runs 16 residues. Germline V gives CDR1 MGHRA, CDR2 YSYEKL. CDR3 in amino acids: CASSFILGQGALEQYF. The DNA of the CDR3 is TGCGCCAGCAGCTTCATTTTAGGACAGGGGGCCCTCGAGCAGTACTTC.

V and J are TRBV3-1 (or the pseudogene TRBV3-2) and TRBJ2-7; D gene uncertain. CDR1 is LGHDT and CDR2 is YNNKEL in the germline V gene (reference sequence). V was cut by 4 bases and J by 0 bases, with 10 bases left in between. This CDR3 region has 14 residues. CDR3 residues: CASSLNPSSYEQYF. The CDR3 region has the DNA TGTGCCAGCAGCCTAAACCCGAGCTCCTACGAGCAGTACTTC.

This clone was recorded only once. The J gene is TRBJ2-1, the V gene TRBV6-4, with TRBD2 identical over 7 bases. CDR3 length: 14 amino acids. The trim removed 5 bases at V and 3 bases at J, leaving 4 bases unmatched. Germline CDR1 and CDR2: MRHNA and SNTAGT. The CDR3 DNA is TGTGCCAGCAGTCGGGAGGTCGGCTACAATGAGCAGTTCTTC. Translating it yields CASSREVGYNEQFF.

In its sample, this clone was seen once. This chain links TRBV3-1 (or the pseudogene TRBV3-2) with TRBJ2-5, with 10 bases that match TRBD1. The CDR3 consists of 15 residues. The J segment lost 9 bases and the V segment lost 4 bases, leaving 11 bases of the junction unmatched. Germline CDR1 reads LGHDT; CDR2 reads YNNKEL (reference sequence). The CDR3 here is CASSRSDRGAKAQYF. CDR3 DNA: TGTGCCAGCAGCCGCTCGGACAGGGGGGCGAAGGCCCAGTACTTC.

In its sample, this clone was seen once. Written as DNA, the CDR3 is TGTGCCAGCAGCTTAGCTCCATGGGGAGGAGAGCAGTACTTC. Translating gives CASSLAPWGGEQYF. This chain uses TRBV7-9 with TRBJ2-7; D perhaps matches TRBD2 (6 bases). Looked up from germline, CDR1 is SEHNR and CDR2 is FQNEAQ (reference sequence). This CDR3 contains 14 residues. Trimming left V 0 bases short and J 7 bases short, with 13 bases between.

The CDR3 loop is CASSHGGGNEQFF. The CDR3, as DNA: TGCGCCAGCAGCCACGGGGGGGGCAATGAGCAGTTCTTC. V and J are TRBV4-1 and TRBJ2-1, with 8 bases that match TRBD2. Germline loops: CDR1 MGHRA, CDR2 YSYEKL. Trimming at V came to 3 bases and at J to 6 bases, leaving 1 base not matched to a gene. The CDR3 consists of 13 residues.

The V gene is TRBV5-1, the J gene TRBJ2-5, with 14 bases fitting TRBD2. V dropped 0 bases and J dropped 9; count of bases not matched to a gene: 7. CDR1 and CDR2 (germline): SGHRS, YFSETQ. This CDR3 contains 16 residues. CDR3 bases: TGCGCCAGCAGCTTGGGACTAGCGGGGGGGGCGAAGGCCCAGTACTTC. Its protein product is CASSLGLAGGAKAQYF.

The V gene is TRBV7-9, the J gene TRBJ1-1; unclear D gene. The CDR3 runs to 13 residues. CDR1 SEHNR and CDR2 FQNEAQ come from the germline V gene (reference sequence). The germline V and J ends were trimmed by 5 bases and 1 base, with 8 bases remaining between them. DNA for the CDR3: TGTGCCAGCAGCCCCTCTCCGAACACTGAAGCTTTCTTT. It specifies CASSPSPNTEAFF.

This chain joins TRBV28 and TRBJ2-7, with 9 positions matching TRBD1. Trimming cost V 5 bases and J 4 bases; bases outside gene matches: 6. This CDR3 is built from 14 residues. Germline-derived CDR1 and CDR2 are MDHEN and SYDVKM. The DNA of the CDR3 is TGTGCCAGCAGTATATTGACAGGGGGGTACGAGCAGTACTTC. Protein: CASSILTGGYEQYF.

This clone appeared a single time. The CDR3 bases are TGTGCCAGCAGCCGACAGGGGTCTGCGTCAGATACGCAGTATTTT. Protein sequence: CASSRQGSASDTQYF. This rearrangement joins TRBV6-4 to TRBJ2-3; 8 bases are a match to TRBD1. V shed 6 bases and J 4 bases; nucleotides not matched to a gene: 9. The germline CDR1 and CDR2 sequences are MRHNA and SNTAGT. The CDR3 runs 15 residues.

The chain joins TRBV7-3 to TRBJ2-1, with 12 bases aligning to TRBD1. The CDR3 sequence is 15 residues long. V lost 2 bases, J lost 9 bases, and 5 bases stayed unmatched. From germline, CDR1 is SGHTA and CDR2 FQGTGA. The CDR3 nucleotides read TGTGCCAGCAGCTTAGGGACAGGGGGCACGGGTGAGCAGTTCTTC. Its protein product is CASSLGTGGTGEQFF. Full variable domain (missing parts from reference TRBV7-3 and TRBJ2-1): GAGVSQTPSNKVTEKGKYVELRCDPISGHTALYWYRQSLGQGPEFLIYFQGTGAADDSGLPNDRFFAVRPEGSVSTLKIQRTERGDSAVYLCASSLGTGGTGEQFFGPGTRLTVL.

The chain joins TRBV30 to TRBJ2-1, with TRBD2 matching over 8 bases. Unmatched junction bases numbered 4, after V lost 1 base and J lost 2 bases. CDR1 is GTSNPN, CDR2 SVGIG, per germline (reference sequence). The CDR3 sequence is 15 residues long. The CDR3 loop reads CAWSDAGRAYNEQFF. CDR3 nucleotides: TGTGCCTGGAGTGATGCCGGGAGGGCCTACAATGAGCAGTTCTTC.

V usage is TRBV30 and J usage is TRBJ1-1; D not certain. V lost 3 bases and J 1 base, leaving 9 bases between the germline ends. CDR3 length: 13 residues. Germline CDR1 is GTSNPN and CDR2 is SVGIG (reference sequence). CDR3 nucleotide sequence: TGTGCCTGGAGCTACAGCCGGAACACTGAAGCTTTCTTT. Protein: CAWSYSRNTEAFF.